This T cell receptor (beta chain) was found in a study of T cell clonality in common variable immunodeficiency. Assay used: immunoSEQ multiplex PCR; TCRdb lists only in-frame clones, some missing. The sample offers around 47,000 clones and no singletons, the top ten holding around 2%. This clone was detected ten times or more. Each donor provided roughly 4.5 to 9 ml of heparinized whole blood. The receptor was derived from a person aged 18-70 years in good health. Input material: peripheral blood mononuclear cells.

CDR3 protein: CASSPGAQSTEAFF. The sequenced part of the CDR3 DNA is TGTGCCAGCTCACCAGGGGCGCAGAGCACTGAA. The rearrangement links TRBV18 to TRBJ1-1; D possibly corresponds to TRBD1 (5 bases). The CDR3 end is not reached by the read, which stops 3 residues before it; the germline J gene fills it in. Trimming took 2 bases from V and 4 from J, leaving 11 bases between them. CDR1 KGHSH and CDR2 LQKENI come from the germline V gene. The CDR3 length is 14 residues. The whole variable domain, remainder taken from reference TRBV18 and TRBJ1-1, is NAGVMQNPRHLVRRRGQEARLRCSPMKGHSHVYWYRQLPEEGLKFMVYLQKENIIDESGMPKERFSAEFPKEGPSILRIQQVVRGDSAAYFCASSPGAQSTEAFFGQGTRLTVV.